This TCR beta chain is from a study of STAT5B mutations in CD4+ large granular lymphocyte leukemia. Overall study findings and caveats: Patient CD4-sorted repertoires stayed more clonal than healthy ones after leukemic-clone removal. Compared with healthy controls (2/35), patient top clones favored TRBV06 (8/27). Approximately 25% of private leukemic clonotypes occurred rarely in other patients' non-leukemic repertoires.

Turning to this clone: Antigen specificity is unknown.

V was cut by 6 bases and J by 2 bases, with 13 bases left in between. Germline V gene sequence: CDR1 MNHNY, CDR2 SVGAGI (reference sequence). The length of the CDR3 is 15 residues. TCRdb's table, derived via immunoSEQ multiplex PCR, lists solely in-frame clones and lacks some. The profile shows about 21,000 clones, over 65% of them singletons. J is TRBJ1-4 and V is TRBV6-6; TRBD1 is a possible D gene (5 bases). This receptor was taken from a human donor in good health. Input material: CD4+ T cells from blood buffy coats. Here the CDR3 DNA reads TGTGCCAGCAGACGGACCGGGACTACTAATGAAAAACTGTTTTTT. This translates into CASRRTGTTNEKLFF.